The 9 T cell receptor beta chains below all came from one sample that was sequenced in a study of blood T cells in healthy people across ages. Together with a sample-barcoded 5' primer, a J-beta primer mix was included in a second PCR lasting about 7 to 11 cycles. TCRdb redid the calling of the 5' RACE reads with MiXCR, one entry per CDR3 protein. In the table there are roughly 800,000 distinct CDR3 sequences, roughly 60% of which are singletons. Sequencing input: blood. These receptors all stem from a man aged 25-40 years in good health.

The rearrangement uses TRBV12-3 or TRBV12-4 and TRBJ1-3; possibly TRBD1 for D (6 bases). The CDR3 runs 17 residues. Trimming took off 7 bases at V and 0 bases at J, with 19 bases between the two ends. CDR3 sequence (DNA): TGTGCCAGCACCTTACAGGGCCAGGCGAACTCTGGAAACACCATATATTTT. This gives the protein CASTLQGQANSGNTIYF.

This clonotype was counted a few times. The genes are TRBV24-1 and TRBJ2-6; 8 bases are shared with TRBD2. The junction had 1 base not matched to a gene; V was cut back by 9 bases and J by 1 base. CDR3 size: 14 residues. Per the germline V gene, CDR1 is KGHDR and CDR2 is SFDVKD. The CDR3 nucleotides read TGTGCCACCCGGGAGGGTTCTGGGGCCAACGTCCTGACTTTC. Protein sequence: CATREGSGANVLTF.

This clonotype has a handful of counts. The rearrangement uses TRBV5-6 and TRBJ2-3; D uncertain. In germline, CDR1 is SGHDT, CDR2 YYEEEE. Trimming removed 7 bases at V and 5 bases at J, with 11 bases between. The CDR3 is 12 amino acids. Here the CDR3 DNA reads TGTGCCAGCGGGATGGTCCTAGATACGCAGTATTTT. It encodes CASGMVLDTQYF.

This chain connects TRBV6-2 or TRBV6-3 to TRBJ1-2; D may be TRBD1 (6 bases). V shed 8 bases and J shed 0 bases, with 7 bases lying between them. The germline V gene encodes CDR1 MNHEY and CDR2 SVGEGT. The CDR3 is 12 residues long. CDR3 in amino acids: CASAGANYGYTF. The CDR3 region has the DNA TGTGCCAGCGCAGGGGCTAACTATGGCTACACCTTC.

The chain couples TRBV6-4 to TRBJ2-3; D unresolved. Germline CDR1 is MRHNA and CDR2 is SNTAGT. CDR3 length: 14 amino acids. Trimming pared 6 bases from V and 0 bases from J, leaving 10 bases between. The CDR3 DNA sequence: TGTGCCAGCAGGATGTACCCTAGCACAGATACGCAGTATTTT. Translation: CASRMYPSTDTQYF.

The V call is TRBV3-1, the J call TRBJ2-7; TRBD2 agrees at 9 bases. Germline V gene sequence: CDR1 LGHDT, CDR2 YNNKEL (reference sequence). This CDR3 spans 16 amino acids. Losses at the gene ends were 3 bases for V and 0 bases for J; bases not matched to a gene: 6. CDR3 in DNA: TGTGCCAGCAGCCAGCGGGGGGGAGGGGCCTCCTACGAGCAGTACTTC. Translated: CASSQRGGGASYEQYF.

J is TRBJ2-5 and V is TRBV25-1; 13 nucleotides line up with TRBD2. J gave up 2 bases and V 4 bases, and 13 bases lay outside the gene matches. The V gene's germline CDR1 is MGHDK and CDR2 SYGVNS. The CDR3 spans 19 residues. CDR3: CASSGNKLAGGPGQETQYF. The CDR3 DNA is TGTGCCAGCAGTGGGAATAAACTAGCGGGGGGGCCAGGTCAAGAGACCCAGTACTTC.

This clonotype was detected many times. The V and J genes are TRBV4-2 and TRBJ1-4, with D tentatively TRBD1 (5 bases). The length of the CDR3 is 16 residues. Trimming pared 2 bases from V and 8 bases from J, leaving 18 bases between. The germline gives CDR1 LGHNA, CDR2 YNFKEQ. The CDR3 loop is CASSQSPSQGGEKLFF. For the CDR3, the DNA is TGTGCCAGCAGCCAATCCCCGTCGCAGGGAGGGGAAAAACTGTTTTTT.

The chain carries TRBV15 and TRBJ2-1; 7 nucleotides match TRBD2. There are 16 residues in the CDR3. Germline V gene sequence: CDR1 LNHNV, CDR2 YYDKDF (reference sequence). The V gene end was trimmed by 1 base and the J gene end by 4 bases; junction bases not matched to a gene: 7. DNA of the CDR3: TGTGCCACCAGCAGAGGTAGCCTAGCGGAGTACAATGAGCAGTTCTTC. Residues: CATSRGSLAEYNEQFF.